This T cell receptor (beta chain) was sequenced for a study of blood T cell repertoires in COVID-19. About the study: From the United States, Italy and Spain came samples of acute and convalescent COVID-19. Sources were T cells, B-cell-depleted T cells, or PBMCs; the material itself was cDNA or gDNA.

There are 13 residues in the CDR3. V lost 4 bases to trimming and J lost 10 bases, with 15 bases between them. Germline CDR1 is SGHTA and CDR2 is FQGTGA. Per the study methods: Amplification from reference gene primers served as the basis for estimated nucleated cell counts. Only in-frame clones appear in the TCRdb table, and some are missing; sequencing was by immunoSEQ multiplex PCR. The D gene and trimming were derived from the DNA, and the V and J assignments and clone size from that table. The data show a few hundred thousand clones, with 80% to 85% seen just once and about 20% held by the top ten.

This TCR was recovered from a young man with active or convalescent COVID-19. The sequenced material came from peripheral blood. This rearrangement joins TRBV7-3 to TRBJ2-3, with D perhaps matching TRBD2 (6 bases). Written as DNA, the CDR3 is TGTGCCAGCAGCTCCGGGACTTCGAGGGCGCAGTATTTT. As protein: CASSSGTSRAQYF.